The 15 T cell receptor beta chains below all came from one sample that was sequenced in a study of T cells expressing NK-cell markers. TCRdb reprocessed the 5' RACE reads and stores each CDR3 protein as one record, lacking DNA. The listing contains about 160,000 distinct CDR3 sequences. Sequencing was carried out using blood T cells: a sorted CD56 or NKG2C T cell subset, CD4+ or CD8+ T cells, or bulk PBMC T cells (not recorded which). These receptor sequences come from a woman between 18 and 69 years old in good health.

The V and J genes are TRBV18 and TRBJ2-7; TCRdb's assignment of TRBD1 cannot be checked, as there is no DNA. The V gene's germline CDR1 is KGHSH and CDR2 LQKENI. The CDR3 totals 15 residues. The CDR3 reads CASSPPQGINYEQYF.

This chain connects TRBV6-5 to TRBJ2-5; TCRdb picks TRBD1, but there is no DNA to check that call. CDR1 is MNHEY and CDR2 is SVGAGI in the germline V gene. The CDR3 loop spans 14 amino acids. CDR3 sequence: CASSSGTGRRTQYF.

This chain uses TRBV6-5 with TRBJ1-2; TCRdb gives TRBD1 as the D gene, but with no DNA this cannot be confirmed. CDR3 length: 15 amino acids. Per the germline V gene, CDR1 is MNHEY and CDR2 is SVGAGI. The CDR3 loop is CASSYAPGSNYGYTF.

V is TRBV28 and J is TRBJ2-4; TCRdb gives TRBD2 as the D gene, but with no DNA this cannot be confirmed. CDR1 and CDR2 (germline): MDHEN, SYDVKM. The length of the CDR3 is 16 residues. This CDR3 reads CASPRRVTGAKNIQYF.

V usage is TRBV7-2 and J usage is TRBJ2-7; TCRdb picks TRBD2, but there is no DNA to check that call. The germline V gene has CDR1 SGHTA and CDR2 FQGNSA. This CDR3 has 15 residues. The CDR3 loop is CASSFKWSGGIEQYF.

CDR3 sequence reads: CASSITTGYEQYF. The chain uses TRBV19 and TRBJ2-7; as DNA is missing, the TRBD1 call by TCRdb cannot be tested. The CDR3 extends over 13 amino acids. Germline loops: CDR1 LNHDA, CDR2 SQIVND (reference sequence).

This chain connects TRBV15 to TRBJ2-2; there is no DNA to check the TCRdb D call of TRBD1. CDR3 length: 16 amino acids. Germline V gene lookup returns CDR1 LNHNV and CDR2 YYDKDF (reference sequence). The CDR3 here is CATSRGARMYAGELFF.

The chain joins TRBV6-5 to TRBJ2-2; TCRdb calls TRBD1, which cannot be checked without DNA. This CDR3 region has 17 residues. CDR1 MNHEY and CDR2 SVGAGI come from the germline V gene. CDR3 amino acids: CASSYSRAGSNSGELFF.

This chain joins TRBV7-7 and TRBJ2-3; TCRdb gives TRBD2 as the D gene, but with no DNA this cannot be confirmed. The length of the CDR3 is 15 residues. Germline V gene sequence: CDR1 SSHAT, CDR2 FNYEAQ (reference sequence). CDR3 amino acids: CASRGAGGPTDTQYF.

V is TRBV6-1 and J is TRBJ2-3; TCRdb reports TRBD2, a call that lacks DNA to check it against. This CDR3 comprises 17 residues. CDR1 and CDR2 (germline): MNHNS, SASEGT. The CDR3: CASSQTVNLAMRDTQYF.

The V gene is TRBV4-2, the J gene TRBJ1-2. The germline V gene has CDR1 LGHNA and CDR2 YNFKEQ. The CDR3 sequence is 15 residues long. This CDR3 is CASSQDYQGEGGYTF.

The rearrangement joins TRBV5-1 to TRBJ2-7; as DNA is missing, the TRBD2 call by TCRdb cannot be tested. CDR3 length: 15 residues. The V gene's germline CDR1 is SGHRS and CDR2 YFSETQ. CDR3 sequence reads: CASSLRSGSQAEQYF.

The chain recombines TRBV18 with TRBJ1-1. Looked up from germline, CDR1 is KGHSH and CDR2 is LQKENI. The CDR3 consists of 12 residues. CDR3 residues: CASSPSRTEAFF.

This chain uses TRBV28 with TRBJ2-5; TCRdb indicates TRBD1, and absent DNA this call remains unverified. This CDR3 region has 13 residues. Germline CDR1 is MDHEN and CDR2 is SYDVKM. The CDR3 sequence: CASTPGKLETQYF.

V gene TRBV7-8 combines with J gene TRBJ1-6; TCRdb's D call of TRBD1 is untestable without DNA. CDR1 and CDR2 from the germline V gene are SGHVS and FQNEAQ. This CDR3 spans 13 amino acids. CDR3 in amino acids: CASSIRQNSPLHF.